This paragraph covers one T cell receptor beta chain sequence. Its antigen is as yet unknown. The data were taken from a study of T cells in Graves' hyperthyroidism and ophthalmopathy. Study-wide points: For ophthalmopathy, model prediction preceded onset by a median roughly 6.2 months.

Researchers amplified the TCR beta CDR3 regions from RNA transcripts. Carried out on the TCR CDR3, a first-round RT-PCR used the HTBI primer set. From the multiplex PCR reads, TCRdb called clonotypes with MiXCR, one entry per CDR3 protein. The sample lists about 540,000 distinct CDR3 sequences, 46% seen once, with about 7.8% in the top ten. Hyperthyroidism, newly diagnosed and lasting under 2 months, affected patients aged 18 to 65. Germline trimming cut 5 bases from V and 7 bases from J; bases unmatched to any gene: 12. There are 16 residues in the CDR3. Germline V gene lookup returns CDR1 SGHTA and CDR2 FQGNSA.

The receptor was derived from a woman between 18 and 30 years old with Graves' hyperthyroidism. V is TRBV7-2 and J is TRBJ1-4; 8 bases align to TRBD1. The sequencing sample was made of peripheral blood or thyroid tissue (not recorded which). CDR3 in amino acids: CASSLRGGDRTEKLFF. The CDR3 nucleotides are TGTGCCAGCAGCCTTAGGGGGGGGGACAGGACTGAAAAACTGTTTTTT.